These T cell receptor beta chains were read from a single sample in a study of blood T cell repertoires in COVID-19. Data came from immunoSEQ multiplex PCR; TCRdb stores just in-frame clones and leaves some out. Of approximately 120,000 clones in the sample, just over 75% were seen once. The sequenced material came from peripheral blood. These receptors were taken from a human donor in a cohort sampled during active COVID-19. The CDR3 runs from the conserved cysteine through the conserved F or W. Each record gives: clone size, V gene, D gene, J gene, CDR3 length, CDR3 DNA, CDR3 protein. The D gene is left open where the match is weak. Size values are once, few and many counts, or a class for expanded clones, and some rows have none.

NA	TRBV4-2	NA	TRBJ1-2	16	TGTGCCAGCAGCCAAACCCGAACGACATCTAACTATGGCTACACCTTC	CASSQTRTTSNYGYTF
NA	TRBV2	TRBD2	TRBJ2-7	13	TGTGCCAGCAGTGATGATCTAGCGGGGGTGGAGTACTTC	CASSDDLAGVEYF
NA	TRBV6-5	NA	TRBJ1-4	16	TGTGCCAGCAGTTCCCCGGTGGAAACTGGGGAGGAAAAACTGTTTTTT	CASSSPVETGEEKLFF
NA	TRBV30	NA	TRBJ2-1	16	TGTGCCTGGAGAGGTTACGGGCGGGGCTCCTACAATGAGCAGTTCTTC	CAWRGYGRGSYNEQFF
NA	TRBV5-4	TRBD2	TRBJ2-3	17	TGTGCCAGCAGCCCCATCGGACTAGCGGGGGGCACAGATACGCAGTATTTT	CASSPIGLAGGTDTQYF
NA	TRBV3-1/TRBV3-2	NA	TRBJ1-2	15	TGTGCCAGCAGAGTCTCCGGGACAACCGACTATGGCTACACCTTC	CASRVSGTTDYGYTF
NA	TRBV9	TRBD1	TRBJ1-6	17	TGTGCCAGCAGCGCACCCGCCGGACAGGGGATGAATTCACCCCTCCACTTT	CASSAPAGQGMNSPLHF
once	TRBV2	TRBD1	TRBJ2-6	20	TGTGCCAGCAGAACAAGGCTCCGGGACAGGGGTTTTTCCGGGGCCAACGTCCTGACTTTC	CASRTRLRDRGFSGANVLTF
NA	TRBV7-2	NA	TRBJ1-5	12	TGTGCCAGCAGCTACGGACAGTTACCCCAGCATTTT	CASSYGQLPQHF
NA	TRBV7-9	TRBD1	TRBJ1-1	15	TGTGCCAGCAGCATTAGACAGGGGGTAGACACTGAAGCTTTCTTT	CASSIRQGVDTEAFF
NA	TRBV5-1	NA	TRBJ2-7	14	TGCGCCAGCAGCTTGGCGGCTGGGGCCGGCGAGCAGTACTTC	CASSLAAGAGEQYF
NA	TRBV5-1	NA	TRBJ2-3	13	TGCGCCAGCAGCTTGGCCAGCGCGGATACGCAGTATTTT	CASSLASADTQYF
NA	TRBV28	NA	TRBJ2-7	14	TGTGCCAGCACGCAGGGACTCGGACCCTACGAGCAGTACTTC	CASTQGLGPYEQYF
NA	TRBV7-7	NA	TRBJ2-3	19	TGTGCCAGCAGCCCTTTTCCAGCCACAACTAGCCTAGGCACAGATACGCAGTATTTT	CASSPFPATTSLGTDTQYF
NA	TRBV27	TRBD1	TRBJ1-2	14	TGTGCCAGCAGTCCGGGACAGGTGCCCTATGGCTACACCTTC	CASSPGQVPYGYTF
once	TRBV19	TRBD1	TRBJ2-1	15	TGTGCCAGTAGTATAGGGGACAGGAGATACAATGAGCAGTTCTTC	CASSIGDRRYNEQFF
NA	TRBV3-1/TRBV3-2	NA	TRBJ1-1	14	TGTGCCAGCAGCCAAGGCGACGGGGGTACTGAAGCTTTCTTT	CASSQGDGGTEAFF
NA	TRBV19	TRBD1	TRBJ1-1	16	TGTGCCAGTATCGGGACAGGGGGTGGCGAGAACACTGAAGCTTTCTTT	CASIGTGGGENTEAFF
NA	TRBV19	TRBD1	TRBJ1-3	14	TGTGCTAGTTCCGGGACAGACTCTGGAAACACCATATATTTT	CASSGTDSGNTIYF
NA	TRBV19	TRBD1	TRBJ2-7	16	TGTGCCAGTAGTATGCGTGGCGGGACAGGGGGTTCGAAGCAGTACTTC	CASSMRGGTGGSKQYF
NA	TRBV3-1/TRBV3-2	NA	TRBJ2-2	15	TGTGCCAGCAGCCAAGATACAGTTAACACCGGGGAGCTGTTTTTT	CASSQDTVNTGELFF
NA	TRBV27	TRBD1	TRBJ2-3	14	TGTGCCAGCAGTGACAGGGGGGTGGCAGATACGCAGTATTTT	CASSDRGVADTQYF